This entry lists 20 T cell receptor beta chains sequenced from one sample in a study of blood T cell repertoires in COVID-19. Clones were read by immunoSEQ multiplex PCR, and TCRdb kept only the in-frame ones, dropping some. Altogether some 150,000 clones are present, around 83% being singletons, with the ten largest covering roughly 7.9%. The specimen was peripheral blood. The receptors come from a woman between 50 and 59 years old in a cohort sampled during active or convalescent COVID-19.

The V call is TRBV18, the J call TRBJ1-2; D perhaps matches TRBD1 (5 bases). V shed 3 bases and J shed 5 bases, with 10 bases lying between them. The CDR3 covers 13 residues. Germline CDR1 reads KGHSH; CDR2 reads LQKENI. Written as DNA, the CDR3 is TGTGCCAGCTCACCGACAGTGACATATGGCTACACCTTC. Amino acid sequence: CASSPTVTYGYTF. Together with reference TRBV18 and TRBJ1-2, the CDR3 gives the full variable domain: NAGVMQNPRHLVRRRGQEARLRCSPMKGHSHVYWYRQLPEEGLKFMVYLQKENIIDESGMPKERFSAEFPKEGPSILRIQQVVRGDSAAYFCASSPTVTYGYTFGSGTRLTVV.

This clone came up once. The chain combines TRBV5-1 with TRBJ1-2; 9 bases are shared with TRBD1. The CDR3 spans 15 residues. Germline V gene lookup returns CDR1 SGHRS and CDR2 YFSETQ. J gave up 7 bases and V 0 bases, and 7 bases lay outside the gene matches. This CDR3 is CASSLAGTGRVGYTF. In DNA form, the CDR3 reads TGCGCCAGCAGCTTGGCCGGGACAGGGCGAGTTGGCTACACCTTC. Drawing the rest from reference TRBV5-1 and TRBJ1-2, the complete variable domain is KAGVTQTPRYLIKTRGQQVTLSCSPISGHRSVSWYQQTPGQGLQFLFEYFSETQRNKGNFPGRFSGRQFSNSRSEMNVSTLELGDSALYLCASSLAGTGRVGYTFGSGTRLTVV.

This clone was counted a few times. The chain has TRBV4-3 and TRBJ2-3; weak D call: TRBD1 (6 bases). The CDR3 has 15 residues. Trimming pared 2 bases from V and 5 bases from J, leaving 14 bases between. The germline CDR1 and CDR2 sequences are LGHNA and YSLEER. The CDR3 DNA reads as TGCGCCAGCAGCCAACTTCAAGGGGGTGGAGATACGCAGTATTTT. Translation: CASSQLQGGGDTQYF.

The gene calls are TRBV24-1 and TRBJ2-1; TRBD1 matches 7 bases. Germline CDR1 reads KGHDR; CDR2 reads SFDVKD. The CDR3 extends over 11 amino acids. After removal of 7 bases from V and 8 bases from J, the junction contained 1 base not matched to a gene. This CDR3 reads CATSTGDEQFF. CDR3 sequence (DNA): TGTGCCACCAGCACAGGGGATGAGCAGTTCTTC.

This clone was observed many times. The chain uses TRBV6-1 and TRBJ1-1, with unresolved D. The germline V and J ends were trimmed by 0 bases and 4 bases, with 9 bases remaining between them. Per the germline V gene, CDR1 is MNHNS and CDR2 is SASEGT. This CDR3 is built from 14 residues. This CDR3 is CASSEAGESTEAFF. DNA for the CDR3: TGTGCCAGCAGTGAAGCTGGAGAGAGCACTGAAGCTTTCTTT.

The chain joins TRBV5-8 to TRBJ2-7; D possibly corresponds to TRBD1 (5 bases). The length of the CDR3 is 16 residues. CDR1 is SGHTS and CDR2 is YDEGEE in the germline V gene. The V and J ends lost 6 bases and 0 bases respectively, with 19 bases between them. DNA for the CDR3: TGTGCCAGCACCCCCGGACACTCCCTAAGCTCCTACGAGCAGTACTTC. Translation: CASTPGHSLSSYEQYF.

The chain is built from TRBV11-2 and TRBJ1-3; the D gene is possibly TRBD1 (5 bases). CDR1 and CDR2 (germline): SGHAT, FQNNGV. V lost 5 bases, J lost 0 bases, and 8 bases lay in between. There are 14 residues in the CDR3. In DNA form, the CDR3 reads TGTGCCAGCAGCCCAGGGATCTCTGGAAACACCATATATTTT. Amino acid sequence: CASSPGISGNTIYF.

The chain employs TRBV29-1 and TRBJ2-3; TRBD2 might be the D (6 bases). The CDR3 spans 15 residues. The V gene lost 1 base and the J gene lost 2 bases, with 13 bases spanning the gap. CDR1 SQVTM and CDR2 ANQGSEA come from the germline V gene. CDR3 nucleotide sequence: TGCAGCGTTGAAGGCCGGGGAGGTCACACAGATACGCAGTATTTT. Translating gives CSVEGRGGHTDTQYF.

This chain joins TRBV5-4 and TRBJ1-4; a possible D gene is TRBD1 (6 bases). Germline V gene sequence: CDR1 SGHNT, CDR2 YYREEE (reference sequence). V was clipped by 4 bases and J by 8 bases, with 15 bases between them. The length of the CDR3 is 14 residues. The CDR3 here is CASSEDSRQEKLFF. For the CDR3, the DNA is TGTGCCAGCAGCGAGGACAGTCGACAGGAAAAACTGTTTTTT.

This chain links TRBV6-5 with TRBJ2-7, with 9 nucleotides matching TRBD1. CDR3 size: 15 residues. J lost 3 bases, V lost 5 bases, and 8 bases had no gene match. CDR1 and CDR2 (germline): MNHEY, SVGAGI. The CDR3 nucleotides read TGTGCCAGCAGTAGGACGGGACAGGGCTTCTACGAGCAGTACTTC. This codes for CASSRTGQGFYEQYF.

This clone was counted a few times. This chain connects TRBV2 to TRBJ1-2; TRBD1 might be the D (5 bases). The germline gives CDR1 SNHLY, CDR2 FYNNEI. V lost 6 bases and J lost 4, with 18 bases in between. CDR3 length: 15 residues. CDR3 loop: CASSVGVRQGYGYTF. The CDR3 nucleotides read TGTGCCAGCAGCGTAGGGGTGAGGCAGGGCTATGGCTACACCTTC.

Only one count was recorded for this clone. This chain uses TRBV11-1 with TRBJ2-4, with D possibly matching TRBD2 (6 bases). Trimming pared 5 bases from V and 1 base from J, leaving 12 bases between. CDR3 length: 15 amino acids. CDR1 is SGHAT, CDR2 FQDESV, per germline (reference sequence). The CDR3 loop is CASSPGEWAKNIQYF. The CDR3 region has the DNA TGTGCCAGCAGCCCGGGGGAATGGGCCAAAAACATTCAGTACTTC.

The V call is TRBV7-9, the J call TRBJ1-1; no definite D call. Trimming removed 5 bases at V and 3 bases at J, with 16 bases between. CDR1 and CDR2 (germline): SEHNR, FQNEAQ (reference sequence). The CDR3 extends over 15 amino acids. CDR3 protein: CASSPVRGSHTEAFF. As DNA, the CDR3 is TGTGCCAGCAGCCCCGTCAGAGGCAGCCACACTGAAGCTTTCTTT.

The chain recombines TRBV2 with TRBJ2-3, with D uncertain. Germline V CDR1 and CDR2: SNHLY, FYNNEI. The germline V and J ends were trimmed by 6 bases and 1 base, with 11 bases remaining between them. The CDR3 is 14 amino acids. Here the CDR3 DNA reads TGTGCCAGCAGGGTTAGCCCGGGCACAGATACGCAGTATTTT. It codes for CASRVSPGTDTQYF.

V is TRBV12-3 or TRBV12-4 and J is TRBJ1-5; 7 bases match TRBD1. The junction had 4 bases not matched to a gene; V was cut back by 5 bases and J by 6 bases. This CDR3 region has 13 residues. CDR3 in amino acids: CASSVTGVQPQHF. For the CDR3, the DNA is TGTGCCAGCAGTGTTACAGGGGTTCAGCCCCAGCATTTT.

The chain carries TRBV27 and TRBJ1-4; D ambiguous. V lost 4 bases and J lost 8, with 8 bases in between. This CDR3 comprises 12 residues. Germline V CDR1 and CDR2: MNHEY, SMNVEV (reference sequence). CDR3 coding DNA: TGTGCCAGCAGTTCCCTGGGCGAAAAACTGTTTTTT. Protein: CASSSLGEKLFF. The full variable domain, in which reference TRBV27 and TRBJ1-4 provide the parts outside the CDR3, is EAQVTQNPRYLITVTGKKLTVTCSQNMNHEYMSWYRQDPGLGLRQIYYSMNVEVTDKGDVPEGYKVSRKEKRNFPLILESPSPNQTSLYFCASSSLGEKLFFGSGTQLSVL.

The chain joins TRBV18 to TRBJ2-5; D is perhaps TRBD1 (5 bases). Germline loops: CDR1 KGHSH, CDR2 LQKENI. Trimming stripped 5 bases from V and 2 bases from J, with 12 bases between. The CDR3 length is 14 residues. The CDR3, as DNA: TGTGCCAGCTCAAGGGGTAACCTTCAAGAGACCCAGTACTTC. Translation gives CASSRGNLQETQYF.

The V and J genes are TRBV19 and TRBJ1-2; 12 bases are a match to TRBD1. This CDR3 is 17 amino acids long. Trimming took 3 bases from V and 7 from J; bases not matched to a gene: 12. Germline CDR1 reads LNHDA; CDR2 reads SQIVND (reference sequence). CDR3 DNA sequence: TGTGCCAGTAGTATCGCGACCGGGACAGGGGGCTATATTGGCTACACCTTC. It is translated as CASSIATGTGGYIGYTF.

V gene TRBV19 combines with J gene TRBJ1-2; 10 nucleotides agree with TRBD1. The CDR3 covers 16 residues. The ends lost 6 bases at V and 2 bases at J; junction bases unmatched: 9. Germline V gives CDR1 LNHDA, CDR2 SQIVND (reference sequence). DNA of the CDR3: TGTGCCAGTAGGGTCGGGACAGGGGCCCTGAACTATGGCTACACCTTC. The encoded protein is CASRVGTGALNYGYTF.

The chain couples TRBV11-2 to TRBJ2-2; possibly TRBD2 for D (6 bases). This CDR3 has 15 residues. The germline gives CDR1 SGHAT, CDR2 FQNNGV. V lost 4 bases to trimming and J lost 3 bases, with 12 bases between them. The DNA of the CDR3 is TGTGCCAGCAGCTACGACACGGGGGACACCGGGGAGCTGTTTTTT. Amino acid sequence: CASSYDTGDTGELFF.